This entry concerns a single TCR beta chain. What it binds is not known. Individual cDNA molecules were tagged with unique molecular identifiers. One entry per CDR3 protein results from TCRdb running MiXCR on the 5' RACE reads. The sample lists some 71,000 distinct CDR3 sequences; about 10% were seen once. These data originate in a study of early T cells in non-severe SARS-CoV-2 infection. Overall study: The sequenced material was bulk RNA from unsorted whole blood, and its chains were unpaired. Study-level findings and limits: A preference for anti-spike CD8 responses marked VDJdb matching, which missed private and CD4 specificities.

V was pared by 4 bases and J by 7 bases, with 10 bases between. The CDR3 runs 12 residues. CDR1 SQVTM and CDR2 ANQGSEA come from the germline V gene. This clonotype was sampled from an adult who was a healthcare worker with PCR-confirmed SARS-CoV-2 infection or an uninfected control (not recorded which). Sequencing used whole blood. The chain carries TRBV29-1 and TRBJ1-4, with unresolved D. The CDR3, as DNA: TGCAGCGTTGGGCGCCTAGGTGAAAAACTGTTTTTT. It specifies CSVGRLGEKLFF.